The next 23 T cell receptor beta chains were all read from a single sample in a study of cytomegalovirus exposure and HLA in healthy donors. The PCR had 60 Vbeta and 13 Jbeta primers. Data came from immunoSEQ multiplex PCR; TCRdb stores just in-frame clones and leaves some out. The table records under 200,000 clones, approximately 86% of them present only once. Material: PBMCs. All receptors come from a woman aged 18-30 years in good health and CMV-seronegative.

V usage is TRBV19 and J usage is TRBJ2-7; possible D gene TRBD1, 6 bases. Deletions cut 5 bases from V and 1 base from J, with 18 bases between. CDR1 is LNHDA and CDR2 is SQIVND in the germline V gene (reference sequence). The CDR3 sequence is 16 residues long. DNA of the CDR3: TGTGCCAGTAGTTCCGAGACAGGCGGCTCTTCCTACGAGCAGTACTTC. Amino acids: CASSSETGGSSYEQYF.

This clone was recorded a few times. The chain is built from TRBV4-1 and TRBJ2-7; weak D call: TRBD1 (6 bases). The CDR3 has 14 residues. The V gene lost 6 bases and the J gene lost 3 bases, with 15 bases spanning the gap. The germline V gene encodes CDR1 MGHRA and CDR2 YSYEKL. The CDR3 spells CASSSQDRYYEQYF. DNA for the CDR3: TGCGCCAGCAGTTCTCAGGACAGATACTACGAGCAGTACTTC.

The J gene is TRBJ1-2, the V gene TRBV30; D is perhaps TRBD1 (5 bases). This CDR3 region has 13 residues. From germline, CDR1 is GTSNPN and CDR2 SVGIG (reference sequence). V was trimmed by 0 bases and J by 3 bases, leaving 8 bases between them. CDR3 sequence reads: CAWSVTGYYGYTF. CDR3 coding DNA: TGTGCCTGGAGTGTAACAGGCTACTATGGCTACACCTTC.

CDR3 region: CASSFFAEGETQYF. The DNA of the CDR3 is TGTGCCAGCAGCTTCTTTGCCGAGGGAGAGACCCAGTACTTC. The chain links TRBV7-2 to TRBJ2-5; a weak D match, TRBD2 (5 bases). Trimming stripped 3 bases from V and 4 bases from J, with 12 bases between. The CDR3 length is 14 residues. CDR1 and CDR2 (germline): SGHTA, FQGNSA.

CDR3: CASSFTLGTDTQYF. The CDR3 DNA is TGTGCCAGCAGCTTCACCCTAGGCACAGATACGCAGTATTTT. The chain is built from TRBV5-6 and TRBJ2-3; D remains unclear. CDR1 SGHDT and CDR2 YYEEEE come from the germline V gene. This CDR3 spans 14 amino acids. Trimming left V 2 bases short and J 1 base short, with 8 bases between. Full variable domain (remainder filled in from reference TRBV5-6 and TRBJ2-3): DAGVTQSPTHLIKTRGQQVTLRCSPKSGHDTVSWYQQALGQGPQFIFQYYEEEERQRGNFPDRFSGHQFPNYSSELNVNALLLGDSALYLCASSFTLGTDTQYFGPGTRLTVL.

The chain is built from TRBV7-2 and TRBJ1-1; TRBD1 is a possible D gene (5 bases). This CDR3 has 15 amino acids. Trimming removed 4 bases from V and 4 bases from J, with 16 bases in between. The V gene's germline CDR1 is SGHTA and CDR2 FQGNSA. Here the CDR3 DNA reads TGTGCCAGCAGCTCAAACCGGGGGTTTGGCACTGAAGCTTTCTTT. Encoded protein: CASSSNRGFGTEAFF.

The rearrangement links TRBV2 to TRBJ2-2; TRBD2 matches 12 bases. The CDR3 sequence is 19 residues long. After removal of 6 bases from V and 0 bases from J, the junction contained 11 bases not matched to a gene. CDR1 and CDR2 from the germline V gene are SNHLY and FYNNEI. CDR3 sequence (DNA): TGTGCCAGCAGGACCACGGGGCTAGCGGGGGGGACGAACACCGGGGAGCTGTTTTTT. It translates to CASRTTGLAGGTNTGELFF.

This clone came up once. The V gene is TRBV7-9, the J gene TRBJ2-7; 12 positions agree with TRBD2. Unmatched junction bases numbered 6, after V lost 5 bases and J lost 4 bases. Looked up from germline, CDR1 is SEHNR and CDR2 is FQNEAQ (reference sequence). The CDR3 has 15 amino acids. In DNA, the CDR3 is TGTGCCAGCAGCCGAAGAGGACTAGCGGGGTACGAGCAGTACTTC. It specifies CASSRRGLAGYEQYF.

The table lists this clone with a few counts. V and J are TRBV6-4 and TRBJ2-3, with a weak D call TRBD2 (5 bases). The V and J ends lost 3 bases and 3 bases respectively, with 13 bases between them. CDR1 and CDR2 (germline): MRHNA, SNTAGT. The CDR3 sequence is 15 residues long. Here the CDR3 reads CASSEGGQATDTQYF. CDR3 DNA sequence: TGTGCCAGCAGTGAAGGAGGTCAGGCTACAGATACGCAGTATTTT.

V usage is TRBV7-6 and J usage is TRBJ1-1; D ambiguous. V lost 8 bases, J lost 1 base, and 14 bases lay in between. CDR3 size: 14 residues. The germline CDR1 and CDR2 sequences are SGHVS and FNYEAQ. CDR3 sequence (DNA): TGTGCCAGCGCCGGTGGGCCGCAGAACACTGAAGCTTTCTTT. It codes for CASAGGPQNTEAFF.

CDR3 coding DNA: TGTGCCAGCAGTTACGGGAACCGGTACAGGGCCTACGAGCAGTACTTC. It is translated as CASSYGNRYRAYEQYF. The gene calls are TRBV28 and TRBJ2-7; D possibly corresponds to TRBD1 (6 bases). Trimming cost V 4 bases and J 2 bases, with 18 bases left between them. CDR3 size: 16 residues. Germline CDR1 is MDHEN and CDR2 is SYDVKM.

The genes are TRBV9 and TRBJ2-1, with 14 positions matching TRBD2. This CDR3 has 13 amino acids. The germline V gene encodes CDR1 SGDLS and CDR2 YYNGEE. Germline trimming cut 6 bases from V and 9 bases from J; bases unmatched to any gene: 2. The DNA for the CDR3 is TGTGCCAGCATCGGGACTAGCGGGAGTGAGCAGTTCTTC. Its translation is CASIGTSGSEQFF.

This chain links TRBV27 with TRBJ2-5, with 9 bases fitting TRBD1. V shed 8 bases and J 5 bases; nucleotides not matched to a gene: 9. CDR3 length: 14 amino acids. CDR1 is MNHEY and CDR2 is SMNVEV in the germline V gene (reference sequence). CDR3 amino acids: CASQGGQGGETQYF. The CDR3 coding sequence is TGTGCCAGCCAAGGGGGACAGGGAGGGGAGACCCAGTACTTC.

The gene calls are TRBV2 and TRBJ2-5; 12 bases align to TRBD2. The J call is in doubt because the DNA end fits TRBJ2-7 better. Germline V lookup: CDR1 SNHLY, CDR2 FYNNEI. The CDR3 runs 14 residues. DNA of the CDR3: TGTGCCAGCAGTCTAGCGGGAGGGGTCTACGAGCAGTACTTC. Its translation: CASSLAGGVYEQYF.

This chain connects TRBV5-4 to TRBJ2-1, with D perhaps matching TRBD2 (6 bases). The germline gives CDR1 SGHNT, CDR2 YYREEE (reference sequence). Trimming shortened V by 4 bases and J by 7 bases, and 18 bases separated the two germline ends. The CDR3 extends over 15 amino acids. CDR3 coding DNA: TGTGCCAGCAGCATGAGGGGCGCGGGATTAAATGAGCAGTTCTTC. It translates to CASSMRGAGLNEQFF.

The J gene is TRBJ2-2, the V gene TRBV27; TRBD2 matches 10 bases. The V and J ends lost 2 bases and 1 base, in that order; junction bases with no gene match: 4. Germline V CDR1 and CDR2: MNHEY, SMNVEV (reference sequence). The CDR3 spans 17 residues. The CDR3 region has the DNA TGTGCCAGCAGTTTAAGTACTAGCGGGATGAACACCGGGGAGCTGTTTTTT. Translation: CASSLSTSGMNTGELFF.

The chain is built from TRBV27 and TRBJ1-5, with 10 bases fitting TRBD1. With V trimmed by 4 bases and J by 0 bases, 9 bases remained unmatched. The CDR3 loop spans 18 amino acids. Germline lookup yields CDR1 MNHEY and CDR2 SMNVEV (reference sequence). CDR3 residues: CASSSWTGGTGSNQPQHF. CDR3 nucleotides: TGTGCCAGCAGTTCCTGGACAGGGGGGACGGGTAGCAATCAGCCCCAGCATTTT.

The genes are TRBV6-1 and TRBJ2-2; maybe TRBD1 (6 bases). The CDR3 totals 14 residues. CDR1 is MNHNS, CDR2 SASEGT, per germline. V gave up 7 bases and J gave up 3 bases, with 12 bases separating them. CDR3 loop: CASTGGEYTGELFF. As DNA, the CDR3 is TGTGCCAGCACTGGGGGCGAGTACACCGGGGAGCTGTTTTTT.

The chain uses TRBV4-1 and TRBJ2-5, with a tentative D call TRBD1 (6 bases). The J call may be wrong; the DNA end is better matched by TRBJ2-7. The length of the CDR3 is 14 residues. Germline lookup yields CDR1 MGHRA and CDR2 YSYEKL. CDR3 coding DNA: TGCGCCAGCAGCTTCAGGTTGGCAGGGGACGAGCAGTACTTC. Encoded protein: CASSFRLAGDEQYF.

The chain uses TRBV14 and TRBJ1-2, with a possible D match to TRBD1 (5 bases). CDR3 length: 15 residues. Germline CDR1 reads SGHDN; CDR2 reads FVKESK. V shed 1 base and J shed 4 bases, with 13 bases lying between them. In DNA, the CDR3 is TGTGCCAGCAGCCAAGGGGGGTCGGGGGTCTATGGCTACACCTTC. Protein sequence: CASSQGGSGVYGYTF.

The chain joins TRBV23-1 to TRBJ1-1; 9 positions agree with TRBD1. TRBV23-1 is designated an ORF whose function remains uncertain. The CDR3 is 16 amino acids. V was pared by 2 bases and J by 5 bases, with 9 bases of the junction left unmatched. The CDR3 nucleotides are TGCGCCAGCAGTCAAAGCTTTACAGGGGGCCGAACTGAAGCTTTCTTT. Translation: CASSQSFTGGRTEAFF.

This rearrangement joins TRBV2 to TRBJ2-3; TRBD2 is a possible D gene (5 bases). The CDR3 totals 15 residues. Trimming pared 4 bases from V and 0 bases from J, leaving 11 bases between. CDR1 and CDR2 from the germline V gene are SNHLY and FYNNEI. This chain's CDR3 is CASSGDYTSTDTQYF. The CDR3 DNA follows: TGTGCCAGCAGTGGCGACTATACTAGCACAGATACGCAGTATTTT.

DNA for the CDR3: TGCGCCAGCAGCCAAGGTGTAGCCGGAAACACCATATATTTT. Protein: CASSQGVAGNTIYF. V usage is TRBV4-1 and J usage is TRBJ1-3; no clear D gene. The CDR3 is 14 amino acids. The germline CDR1 and CDR2 sequences are MGHRA and YSYEKL. V was pared by 1 base and J by 4 bases, with 8 bases between.